A single sample gave rise to the 15 T cell receptor beta chains below, sequenced in a study of blood T cell repertoires in COVID-19. Repertoires were generated with immunoSEQ multiplex PCR, while TCRdb's copy carries only in-frame clones and drops some. The table has about 270,000 clones, approximately 91% seen once. The sequenced sample was PBMCs or T cells enriched from blood (not recorded which). The source is a middle-aged woman with acute COVID-19.

Only one count was recorded for this clone. The chain recombines TRBV5-4 with TRBJ1-1; 10 bases map to TRBD1. Germline CDR1 SGHNT, CDR2 YYREEE (reference sequence). The trim removed 5 bases at V and 4 bases at J, leaving 5 bases unmatched. This CDR3 has 14 residues. DNA for the CDR3: TGTGCCAGCAGACGGACAGGGGGAAGCACTGAAGCTTTCTTT. It is translated as CASRRTGGSTEAFF.

The V gene is TRBV20-1, the J gene TRBJ2-1, with 12 bases fitting TRBD2. Trimming removed 3 bases from V and 7 bases from J; junction bases left unmatched: 10. The CDR3 contains 16 residues. In germline, CDR1 is DFQATT, CDR2 SNEGSKA (reference sequence). In DNA form, the CDR3 reads TGCAGTGCTAGTAGGACTAGCGGGATTTGGTCGAATGAGCAGTTCTTC. It translates to CSASRTSGIWSNEQFF.

In this sample, this clone turned up once. The CDR3 loop reads CASSPDSAEAFF. The CDR3 DNA sequence: TGTGCCAGCTCACCGGACAGTGCTGAAGCTTTCTTT. The V call is TRBV18, the J call TRBJ1-1, with D tentatively TRBD1 (6 bases). V lost 3 bases to trimming and J lost 6 bases, with 8 bases between them. The CDR3 loop spans 12 amino acids. Per germline, CDR1 KGHSH and CDR2 LQKENI.

V is TRBV5-6 and J is TRBJ2-7; 12 nucleotides match TRBD2. This CDR3 comprises 15 residues. The junction had 7 bases not matched to a gene; V was cut back by 4 bases and J by 5 bases. The V gene's germline CDR1 is SGHDT and CDR2 YYEEEE. DNA of the CDR3: TGTGCCAGCAGCCGACTAGCGGGAGAGATGAACGAGCAGTACTTC. Its protein product is CASSRLAGEMNEQYF.

The chain employs TRBV28 and TRBJ1-1, with a possible D match to TRBD1 (6 bases). The germline CDR1 and CDR2 sequences are MDHEN and SYDVKM. The CDR3 runs 13 residues. The germline V and J ends were trimmed by 5 bases and 5 bases, with 12 bases remaining between them. CDR3 region: CASSPKRGTEAFF. As DNA, the CDR3 is TGTGCCAGCAGTCCCAAGAGGGGGACTGAAGCTTTCTTT.

The rearrangement links TRBV24-1 to TRBJ2-5, with 12 bases lining up with TRBD2. The CDR3 runs 17 residues. J lost 5 bases, V lost 3 bases, and 9 bases had no gene match. Germline CDR1 KGHDR, CDR2 SFDVKD. The CDR3, as DNA: TGTGCCACCAGTGATGGGCGGACTAGCGGGAACTATGAGACCCAGTACTTC. Its translation: CATSDGRTSGNYETQYF.

The chain carries TRBV9 and TRBJ1-1; 7 bases are shared with TRBD1. Germline lookup yields CDR1 SGDLS and CDR2 YYNGEE. The CDR3 is 16 residues long. After removal of 0 bases from V and 3 bases from J, the junction contained 8 bases not matched to a gene. The CDR3 DNA reads as TGTGCCAGCAGCGTAGGGGTGGAGAGGGGGCACACTGAAGCTTTCTTT. It codes for CASSVGVERGHTEAFF.

The J gene is TRBJ1-6, the V gene TRBV7-9; TRBD1 agrees at 8 bases. With V trimmed by 5 bases and J by 10 bases, 10 bases remained unmatched. CDR1 and CDR2 (germline): SEHNR, FQNEAQ (reference sequence). The CDR3 has 15 amino acids. In DNA form, the CDR3 reads TGTGCCAGCAGCCACTCCGGGACAGGTCTCTCACCCCTCCACTTT. It translates to CASSHSGTGLSPLHF. The full variable domain, rest sourced from reference TRBV7-9 and TRBJ1-6, is DTGVSQNPRHKITKRGQNVTFRCDPISEHNRLYWYRQTLGQGPEFLTYFQNEAQLEKSRLLSDRFSAERPKGSFSTLEIQRTEQGDSAMYLCASSHSGTGLSPLHFGNGTRLTVT.

The V gene is TRBV30, the J gene TRBJ1-6; D not resolved. The V end was cut by 1 base, the J end by 6 bases, with 10 bases between. The CDR3 is made up of 14 amino acids. CDR1 and CDR2 (germline): GTSNPN, SVGIG (reference sequence). CDR3 DNA sequence: TGTGCCTGGAGTGGTAGCAGCGGTAATTCACCCCTCCACTTT. It yields the protein CAWSGSSGNSPLHF.

The J gene is TRBJ2-5, the V gene TRBV5-8; D gene ambiguous. This CDR3 spans 10 amino acids. Germline CDR1 reads SGHTS; CDR2 reads YDEGEE. Trimming removed 7 bases at V and 4 bases at J, with 5 bases between. CDR3 residues: CASPGETQYF. CDR3 bases: TGTGCCAGCCCCGGAGAGACCCAGTACTTC.

This clone was counted a single time. The CDR3 sequence: CASRKEEKLFF. Written as DNA, the CDR3 is TGTGCCAGCAGGAAAGAGGAAAAACTGTTTTTT. J is TRBJ1-4 and V is TRBV2; no reliable D call. Deletions cut 6 bases from V and 8 bases from J, with 7 bases between. The V gene's germline CDR1 is SNHLY and CDR2 FYNNEI. The CDR3 is 11 amino acids.

V usage is TRBV20-1 and J usage is TRBJ1-1; 7 positions agree with TRBD1. CDR3 length equals 11 residues. Looked up from germline, CDR1 is DFQATT and CDR2 is SNEGSKA (reference sequence). The CDR3 sequence is CRGQTGSEAFF. The CDR3 region has the DNA TGCAGGGGACAGACAGGCTCTGAAGCTTTCTTT.

V usage is TRBV5-4 and J usage is TRBJ2-5; D possibly corresponds to TRBD1 (6 bases). The CDR3 has 13 residues. Germline-derived CDR1 and CDR2 are SGHNT and YYREEE (reference sequence). With 3 bases removed from V and 5 bases from J, the gap between germline ends came to 11 bases. The CDR3 spells CASSSYREETQYF. The DNA of the CDR3 is TGTGCCAGCAGCTCATACAGGGAGGAGACCCAGTACTTC.

The chain carries TRBV5-5 and TRBJ2-1; no clear D gene. Germline loops: CDR1 SGHKS, CDR2 YYEKEE (reference sequence). The CDR3 has 14 residues. With 5 bases removed from V and 2 bases from J, the gap between germline ends came to 11 bases. CDR3 sequence (DNA): TGTGCCAGCAGGTTAAGCCAAACCTACAATGAGCAGTTCTTC. Protein product: CASRLSQTYNEQFF.

The chain has TRBV19 and TRBJ2-1, with TRBD2 identical over 9 bases. From germline, CDR1 is LNHDA and CDR2 SQIVND (reference sequence). This CDR3 contains 15 residues. V dropped 3 bases and J dropped 7; count of bases not matched to a gene: 7. CDR3 coding DNA: TGTGCCAGTAGTATGGGCGGGGGGGCCAATAATGAGCAGTTCTTC. Amino acid sequence: CASSMGGGANNEQFF.